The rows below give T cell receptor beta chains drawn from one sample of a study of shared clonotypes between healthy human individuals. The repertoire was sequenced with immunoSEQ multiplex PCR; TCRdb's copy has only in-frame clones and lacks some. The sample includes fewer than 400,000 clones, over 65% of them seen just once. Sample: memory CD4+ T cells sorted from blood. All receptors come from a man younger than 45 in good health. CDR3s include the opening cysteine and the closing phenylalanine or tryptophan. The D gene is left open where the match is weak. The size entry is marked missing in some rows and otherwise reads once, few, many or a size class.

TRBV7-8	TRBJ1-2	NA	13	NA	TGTGCCAGCAGCTTACCGGGCGGAGATGGCTACACCTTC	CASSLPGGDGYTF
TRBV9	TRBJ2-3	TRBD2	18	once	TGTGCCAGCAGCGTGGGGACTAGCGGGAGGGCCGTCACAGATACGCAGTATTTT	CASSVGTSGRAVTDTQYF
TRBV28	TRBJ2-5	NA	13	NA	TGTGCCAGCAGTTTAAGAGGGGGAGAGACCCAGTACTTC	CASSLRGGETQYF
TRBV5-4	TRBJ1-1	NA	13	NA	TGTGCCAGCAGAAGGGGGATGAACACTGAAGCTTTCTTT	CASRRGMNTEAFF
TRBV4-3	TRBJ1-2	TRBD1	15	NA	TGCGCCAGCAGCCAAGAATGGGACAGAGTATATGGCTACACCTTC	CASSQEWDRVYGYTF
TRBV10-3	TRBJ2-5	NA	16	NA	TGTGCCATCAGTGAAGGCGGTGGAAACCGGGGAGAGACCCAGTACTTC	CAISEGGGNRGETQYF
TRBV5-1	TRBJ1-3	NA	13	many	TGCGCCAGCAGGGGCCACTCTGGAAACACCATATATTTT	CASRGHSGNTIYF
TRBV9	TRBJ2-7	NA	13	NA	TGTGCCAGCTCGACCGGGCCAACCTACGAGCAGTACTTC	CASSTGPTYEQYF
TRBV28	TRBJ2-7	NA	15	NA	TGTGCCAGCAGTTTAGACCGACGGGCTCCTACGCAGCAGTACTTC	CASSLDRRAPTQQYF
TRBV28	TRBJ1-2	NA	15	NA	TGTGCCAGCTCAAGAACCGGGACCGTCCTTCGAGGGGTCACCTTC	CASSRTGTVLRGVTF
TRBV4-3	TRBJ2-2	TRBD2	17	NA	TGCGCCAGCAGCCAAGGGACTAGCGGGAGTAGTACCGGGGAGCTGTTTTTT	CASSQGTSGSSTGELFF
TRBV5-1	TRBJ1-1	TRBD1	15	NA	TGCGCCAGCAGCGTAACAGGGGCCGCGAACACTGAAGCTTTCTTT	CASSVTGAANTEAFF
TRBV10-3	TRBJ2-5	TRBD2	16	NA	TGTGCCACTTTTTCTACCGCGGGAGCCTCAACAGAGACCCAGTACTTC	CATFSTAGASTETQYF